This note documents a single T cell receptor (beta chain) sequence. The antigen this receptor binds is unknown. No qualities accompany the bases; no much larger clone lies one base away. The CDR3 runs 12 residues from the cysteine to the phenylalanine. Just CDR3 DNA is preserved here, 36 bases in frame from base 1. This sample was taken from a study of human T cells and chemical hapten exposure (dated by TCRdb to the early 2020s). Background for the entire study: For sensitization, 2% DPC in acetone was applied to an approximately 2 cm by approximately 2 cm area of upper inner arm skin. Throughout the roughly 25-week study period, patients were also given weekly therapeutic DPC doses on the scalp. Patch tests used Finn chambers with 0.01% DPC on the upper back, scored after 6 days by International Contact Dermatitis Research Group standards. Alopecia areata with under or over 50% scalp involvement, alopecia totalis and alopecia universalis were represented in the patient cohort, which was mostly female. Libraries were pooled for sequencing, and variation in per-sample TCR yields was attributed mainly to small differences in library volumes within the pool. Peripheral blood TCR repertoire changes were tracked in vivo in alopecia patients during primary and secondary sensitization to the hapten diphenylcyclopropenone (DPC). Blood samples were taken from patients before sensitization (week 0) and then at 2, 6 and about 24 weeks after DPC sensitization. About 28 alopecia patients gave blood for TCR sequencing at one to four time points (pre-sensitization, 2, 6 and 24 weeks).

Preparation of the library involved RACE. Data came from a NextSeq 500. Library preparation attached unique molecular identifiers to individual cDNA molecules for quantitative, reproducible TCR counting. For every blood RNA sample, sequencing covered both the TCR alpha and TCR beta chains. As for how the authors treated the data: A median of about 87,000 TCRs per sample was observed, with a range of 23,224 to 690,600. The Decombinator software suite was used to annotate V, J and CDR3 in the TCR reads. For PS versus PT1 abundance plots, all samples were subsampled to the same number of TCRs (28,000). TCRs were defined as expanded if absent before sensitization and observed at least eight times at the 2-week time point. TCRdb reran the public reads through fastp at Q25 and MiXCR, keeping productive beta chains. Each CDR3 protein appears once, grouped with its most common genes and DNA. What appears here as the V and J calls and clone size reflects TCRdb's work, not the paper's. The table for this sample lists about 360,000 distinct CDR3 sequences; 4% to 5.5% of them were counted only once. The ten most abundant clones make up approximately 2.1% of the sample.

Broader findings and caveats from the paper: Significantly more large CDR3 similarity clusters were formed by expanded TCRs than by pre-sensitization or healthy control sets, consistent with antigen-driven responses. DPC sensitization did not change how many TCRs were above 1 in 1000 frequency, and no evidence was found of alterations in global repertoire structure. The number of PT1 expanded TCRs positively correlated with patch test score, significant at thresholds 8, 16 and 32 but not 4. Because all patients had alopecia, a presumed autoimmune disease, the immune response of the patients might differ from that of healthy individuals. Repeated subsampling changed both the strength of the expansion versus patch-test correlation and the threshold at which the correlation became significant.

In light of the paper, this sample's time point label describes: patch test 1, 2 weeks after DPC sensitization. What this sample's treatment or condition label stands for: therapeutic diphenylcyclopropenone sensitization with weekly scalp DPC. At every patch-test visit, the blood draw took place before the patch test was put on. To be eligible, patients had to be aged 18 to 70, diagnosed with alopecia and judged suitable for DPC therapy, while pregnant patients were excluded. Total RNA was extracted from unfractionated whole blood collected in Tempus Blood RNA tubes. Recombination connected TRBV21-1 to TRBJ1-1; TRBD1, the table's D call, was not compared with the DNA. TRBV21-1 is listed as a pseudogene. Sequencing used whole blood, obtained in connection with sensitization to the hapten diphenylcyclopropenone (DPC). The source of this sequence is a woman aged 45-65 years with alopecia areata. Some clones in this sample may be carry-over from other donors' samples. The DNA is TGTGCCAGCATAGTCGTATTCACAGGGGATTTCTTT. Its product reads: CASIVVFTGDFF.